The source of this T cell receptor beta chain is a study of OX40 agonist ivuxolimab in advanced cancers. A note on the overall study: The costimulatory receptor OX40 (CD134) was targeted by ivuxolimab, a fully human IgG2 agonistic monoclonal antibody. Peripheral TCRbeta sequencing was intended to test whether TCR sequence diversity was altered and clonal T-cell expansion was caused by ivuxolimab. The monotherapy dose-escalation portion (N ≈ 57 patients) of the phase I ivuxolimab trial is reported in the paper. Intravenous ivuxolimab was administered to patients every 2 weeks at six dose levels: 0.01, 0.1, 0.3, 1.5, 3 and 10 mg/kg. Three dose-escalation patients achieved partial responses, one with hepatocellular carcinoma and two with cutaneous melanoma. Prior anti-PD-1, anti-PD-L1 or anti-CTLA-4 therapy was permitted, and checkpoint inhibitors had been received by about 36% of dose-escalation patients. Among the approximately 54 dose-escalation patients, some 19 had hepatocellular carcinoma, about 15 melanoma, 9 renal cell carcinoma and 9 head and neck cancer. In the dose-escalation cohort, approximately 80% of patients were male, and the mean age was approximately 60 years with a range of about 20 to 80.

The trial excluded patients who had a history of autoimmune disease or were on systemic immunosuppression. Peripheral blood for TCR sequencing was drawn from every dose cohort at baseline, at cycle 4 day 1 and at cycle 7 day 1. Samples came from an open-label, multicenter, first-in-human phase I dose-escalation trial of ivuxolimab. Adults with locally advanced or metastatic melanoma, renal cell carcinoma, hepatocellular carcinoma or head and neck squamous cell carcinoma were enrolled in the trial. CD4+ and CD8+ T cells were sorted separately from peripheral blood before TCR sequencing. Genomic DNA was extracted from sorted cells for sequencing of the TCRbeta CDR3 region. The immunoSEQ Assay was used for sequencing of TCRbeta CDR3 regions. This immuneACCESS table, as held by TCRdb, lists in-frame sequences with V and J called but not all clones. Of the missing ones, under half trace to an unresolved V gene in checked studies; the others have no known cause. Here the sample has 70,000 to 85,000 clones; around 81% occur a single time. 5.5% to 6% of the sample is taken by the ten largest.

From V the trimming removes 3 bases and from J it removes 2 bases, while the gene matches leave 8 bases of the junction unaccounted for. The CDR3 sequence holds 16 residues, the cysteine and phenylalanine included. Of the read, only the CDR3 DNA is kept; its 48 bases are in frame from base 1. CDR1 and CDR2 are read off the germline V gene (reference sequence) as SGHNT and YYREEE. This clone was found once. Its antigen is unknown. No qualities accompany the bases; no much larger clone lies one base away. Broader findings and caveats from the paper: Low levels of normalized T-cell clonal expansion were also seen in some patients who did not respond. In partial responders in the 0.1-3.0 mg/kg groups, normalized peripheral clonal expansion was found to be among the lowest, especially among CD8+ T cells. Which antigens the clonally expanded peripheral T cells were specific for was not determined. After ivuxolimab, CD8+ T cells had more expanded clones than CD4+ T cells on average. At doses from 0.1 to 3.0 mg/kg, clonal expansion was seen in both CD4+ and CD8+ blood T cells between baseline and week 6.

This TCR was recovered from an adult with an advanced solid tumor such as melanoma, head and neck, liver or kidney cancer. This chain joins TRBV5-4 to TRBJ2-3, and TRBD2 aligns with 8 junction nucleotides. The sequencing here drew on CD4+ or CD8+ T cells sorted from blood, taken in a trial of the OX40 agonist ivuxolimab. CDR3 reads: CASSSFSGALTDTQYF. The sequenced DNA is TGTGCCAGCAGCTCCTTTAGCGGGGCCCTCACAGATACGCAGTATTTT.